The next 5 T cell receptor beta chains were all read from a single sample in a study of blood T cell repertoires in COVID-19. Data came from immunoSEQ multiplex PCR; TCRdb stores just in-frame clones and leaves some out. The data hold almost 250,000 clones, with 86% observed a single time. Sequencing was done on a sample of peripheral blood. The receptors stem from a woman aged 55-69 years who had recovered from COVID-19.

The rearrangement uses TRBV7-2 and TRBJ2-1; TRBD2 is a possible D gene (7 bases). CDR3 size: 16 residues. Between the trimmed V and J ends, which lost 3 bases and 6 bases, there was a span of 18 bases. Looked up from germline, CDR1 is SGHTA and CDR2 is FQGNSA. The DNA for the CDR3 is TGTGCCAGCAGCTTCTTAGGGGGGGCCTGGGGCAATGAGCAGTTCTTC. Translated, it gives CASSFLGGAWGNEQFF.

This clone was counted once. The V and J genes are TRBV5-6 and TRBJ1-1, with D possibly being TRBD1 (5 bases). CDR1 is SGHDT, CDR2 YYEEEE, per germline. The germline V and J ends were trimmed by 3 bases and 0 bases, with 12 bases remaining between them. The CDR3 sequence is 15 residues long. In DNA, the CDR3 is TGTGCCAGCAGCTACAGGTCCCCGATGAACACTGAAGCTTTCTTT. Translation gives CASSYRSPMNTEAFF. The whole variable domain, remainder taken from reference TRBV5-6 and TRBJ1-1, is DAGVTQSPTHLIKTRGQQVTLRCSPKSGHDTVSWYQQALGQGPQFIFQYYEEEERQRGNFPDRFSGHQFPNYSSELNVNALLLGDSALYLCASSYRSPMNTEAFFGQGTRLTVV.

V is TRBV4-2 and J is TRBJ1-2; D remains unclear. The length of the CDR3 is 12 residues. Germline CDR1 LGHNA, CDR2 YNFKEQ. Trimming took off 0 bases at V and 8 bases at J, with 7 bases between the two ends. The CDR3 loop is CASSQDPGGYTF. DNA for the CDR3: TGTGCCAGCAGCCAAGATCCCGGGGGCTACACCTTC.

V gene TRBV9 combines with J gene TRBJ1-2; D remains unclear. V was cut by 0 bases and J by 8 bases, with 8 bases left in between. Germline CDR1 SGDLS, CDR2 YYNGEE. The CDR3 is 12 residues long. The CDR3 region has the DNA TGTGCCAGCAGCGTAGTGGGAGAAGGCTACACCTTC. Translated, it gives CASSVVGEGYTF.

This chain links TRBV7-8 with TRBJ1-2; D remains ambiguous. The germline V gene has CDR1 SGHVS and CDR2 FQNEAQ. This CDR3 has 14 residues. V was pared by 6 bases and J by 6 bases, with 17 bases between. The CDR3, as DNA: TGTGCCAGCAGTCCCCGAATCGGGGAGGATGGCTACACCTTC. Its protein product is CASSPRIGEDGYTF.